The clone carrying this T cell receptor (beta chain) occurred a few times. Its cognate antigen is unknown. The data were obtained in a study of beta chain features in type 1 diabetes. Study-level information: Analysis included around 100 million sorted cells drawn from all samples. Broader study findings: TCRB CDR3s from Type 1 diabetes patients were moderately but significantly shorter in all four CD4+ subsets.

Investigators reverse transcribed all isolated RNA, so they sequenced expressed TCRB transcripts. Generated by immunoSEQ multiplex PCR, the TCRdb table keeps only in-frame clones and is missing some. The table records 100,000 to 150,000 clones, 17% of them present only once. Germline trimming cut 8 bases from V and 6 bases from J; bases unmatched to any gene: 17. CDR3 size: 17 residues. Looked up from germline, CDR1 is WNHNN and CDR2 is SYGVQD (reference sequence). This TCR was sampled from a man between 18 and 29 years old with type 1 diabetes. The chain uses TRBV10-1 and TRBJ2-7; 12 nucleotides align to TRBD1. The sequenced material came from central memory CD4+ T cells from blood. The CDR3 spells CASSQELPGTGGAEQYF. The DNA for the CDR3 is TGCGCCAGCTCCCAAGAGCTCCCGGGGACAGGGGGCGCCGAGCAGTACTTC.